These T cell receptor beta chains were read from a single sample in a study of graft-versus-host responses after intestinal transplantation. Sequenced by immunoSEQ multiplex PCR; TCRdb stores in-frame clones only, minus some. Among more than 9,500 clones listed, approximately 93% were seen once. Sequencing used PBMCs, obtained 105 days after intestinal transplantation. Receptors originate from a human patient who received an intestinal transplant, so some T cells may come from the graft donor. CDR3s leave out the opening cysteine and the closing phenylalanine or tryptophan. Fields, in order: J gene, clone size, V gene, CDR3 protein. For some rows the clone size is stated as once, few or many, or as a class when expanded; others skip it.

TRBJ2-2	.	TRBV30	AWSEGAYSTGELF
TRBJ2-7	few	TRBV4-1	ASSQSGTGLVYEQY
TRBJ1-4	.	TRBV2	ASRAQGQGGEKLF
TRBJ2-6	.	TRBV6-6	ASMDRSGANVLT
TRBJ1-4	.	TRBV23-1	ASRDRGEKLF
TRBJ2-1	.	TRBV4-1	ASTRQGGNEQF
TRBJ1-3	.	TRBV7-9	ASSRRARSHRGTGNTIY
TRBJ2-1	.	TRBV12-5	ASAPGGGGGNEQF
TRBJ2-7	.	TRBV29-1	SVYIDSYEQY
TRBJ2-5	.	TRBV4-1	ASSQDQGRDGRETQY
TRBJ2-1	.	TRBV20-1	SASFYNEQF
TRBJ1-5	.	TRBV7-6	ASSLGEAGSNQPQH
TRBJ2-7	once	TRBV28	ASSLDRVAEQY
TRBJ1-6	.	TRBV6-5	ASSSVLPQGSPLH
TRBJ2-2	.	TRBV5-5	ASSPPRGSGELF
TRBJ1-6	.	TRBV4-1	ASSQVRRNNSPLH
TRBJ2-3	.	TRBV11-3	ASSFSGVTDTQY
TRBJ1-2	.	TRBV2	AAWRDTANYGYT
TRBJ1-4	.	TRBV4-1	ASSQSPFLFSPLNRKLF
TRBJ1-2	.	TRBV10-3	AISESRGLYGYT
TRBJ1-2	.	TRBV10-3	AISESPDRVDGYT
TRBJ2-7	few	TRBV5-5	ASSGGVEQY
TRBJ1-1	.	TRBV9	ASSVNSQGTTEAF
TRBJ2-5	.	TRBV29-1	SADTLIAGETQY
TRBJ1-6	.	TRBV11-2	ASSLDQGRRDREH
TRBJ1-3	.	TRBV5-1	ASSLGQSSGNTIY
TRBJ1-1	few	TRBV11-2	ASSAPDRANTEAF
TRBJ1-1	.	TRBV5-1	ASSSFRWAYTEAF
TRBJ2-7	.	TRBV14	ASSPSIWGARYEQY
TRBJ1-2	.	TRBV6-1	ASSDNYGYT
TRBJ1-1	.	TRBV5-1	ASSLYADYDEAF
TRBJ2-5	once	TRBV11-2	ASSVYRLAPQETQY
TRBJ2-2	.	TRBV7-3	ASSLDETGELF
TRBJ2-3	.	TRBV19	ASRLIPTDTQY
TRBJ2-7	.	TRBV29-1	SITDEFSYEQY
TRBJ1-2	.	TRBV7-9	ASRDLEVDGYT
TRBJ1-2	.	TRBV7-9	ASSSTRVGYT
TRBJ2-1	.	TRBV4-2	ASSQDPGTFRVEQF
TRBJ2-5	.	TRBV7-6	ASSGFGRETQY
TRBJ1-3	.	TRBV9	ASSVDEGPGNTIY
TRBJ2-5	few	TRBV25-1	ASSTRGGLETQY